The T cell receptor beta chain described here comes from a study of T cells expressing NK-cell markers. Study background: One of the eight sequenced donors was seronegative, whereas the other seven were HCMV-seropositive. General study points: Roughly six donors showed dominant NKG2C+ clonotypes comprising about 1.0-7.5% of their CD8+ T cells.

The germline V gene encodes CDR1 DFQATT and CDR2 SNEGSKA (reference sequence). The CDR3 runs 14 residues. From its re-call of the 5' RACE reads, TCRdb lists each CDR3 protein once, without DNA. There are about 450,000 distinct CDR3 sequences in the sample, with about 7.1% held by the top ten. As to this clonotype: Its cognate antigen is unknown.

The chain is built from TRBV20-1 and TRBJ2-5; TCRdb selects TRBD1, and the lack of DNA leaves this call unchecked. The sequence derives from a woman between 18 and 75 years old in good health. The sample comprised blood T cells: a sorted CD56 or NKG2C T cell subset, CD4+ or CD8+ T cells, or bulk PBMC T cells (not recorded which). The CDR3 protein is CSARDTFNRETQYF.